These 15 T cell receptor beta chains were all obtained from the same sample, sequenced in a study of response to subunit inactivated influenza vaccine. MiXCR, applied by TCRdb to the RT-PCR reads, yields one record per CDR3 protein. Among hundreds of thousands of distinct CDR3 sequences, 18% were seen once, and the ten largest hold roughly 11%. Sample: PBMCs from blood, taken less than 6 days after vaccination. These receptors all come from a man over 45 who received an inactivated influenza vaccine.

This clonotype came up a few times. The chain joins TRBV20-1 to TRBJ2-1; 10 bases are shared with TRBD2. Germline CDR1 reads DFQATT; CDR2 reads SNEGSKA (reference sequence). The ends lost 3 bases at V and 1 base at J; junction bases unmatched: 12. The CDR3 runs to 18 residues. Here the CDR3 reads CSASVKREGRGSYNEQFF. The CDR3 DNA sequence: TGCAGTGCTAGTGTCAAGCGGGAGGGCCGTGGGTCCTACAATGAGCAGTTCTTC.

This clonotype was counted only a few times. The gene calls are TRBV12-3 or TRBV12-4 and TRBJ2-1, with 10 bases fitting TRBD2. CDR3 length: 15 amino acids. The junction had 7 bases not matched to a gene; V was cut back by 6 bases and J by 5 bases. The CDR3 reads CASRESGGAHNEQFF. The CDR3 DNA reads as TGTGCCAGCAGAGAAAGCGGGGGGGCCCACAATGAGCAGTTCTTC.

This clonotype was counted between two and nine times. The J gene is TRBJ1-6, the V gene TRBV2; maybe TRBD1 (5 bases). The CDR3 runs 14 residues. In germline, CDR1 is SNHLY, CDR2 FYNNEI. V was cut by 6 bases and J by 7 bases, with 13 bases left in between. The CDR3 here is CASSKTEENSPLHF. CDR3 sequence (DNA): TGTGCCAGCAGCAAGACAGAAGAGAATTCACCCCTCCACTTT.

This clonotype was detected only a few times. This chain joins TRBV20-1 and TRBJ1-1, with a possible D match to TRBD1 (5 bases). Germline CDR1 DFQATT, CDR2 SNEGSKA (reference sequence). This CDR3 spans 15 amino acids. With 0 bases removed from V and 3 bases from J, the gap between germline ends came to 14 bases. The CDR3: CSARDPGREDTEAFF. CDR3 bases: TGCAGTGCTAGAGATCCGGGCAGGGAAGACACTGAAGCTTTCTTT.

This clonotype was detected only a few times. The chain has TRBV7-2 and TRBJ2-5; 7 nucleotides align to TRBD1. Trimming took 5 bases from V and 4 from J; bases not matched to a gene: 7. This CDR3 contains 14 residues. Germline CDR1 and CDR2: SGHTA and FQGNSA. The CDR3 reads CASSPERGRETQYF. The CDR3, as DNA: TGTGCCAGCAGCCCAGAAAGGGGGCGAGAGACCCAGTACTTC.

This clonotype was counted a few times. This chain joins TRBV7-3 and TRBJ2-1; 10 bases align to TRBD1. Germline V CDR1 and CDR2: SGHTA, FQGTGA. V dropped 5 bases and J dropped 9; count of bases not matched to a gene: 4. The CDR3 consists of 13 residues. CDR3 DNA: TGTGCCAGCAGCGCGACAGGGGGCGGTGAGCAGTTCTTC. Translated: CASSATGGGEQFF. The full variable domain, rest sourced from reference TRBV7-3 and TRBJ2-1, is GAGVSQTPSNKVTEKGKYVELRCDPISGHTALYWYRQSLGQGPEFLIYFQGTGAADDSGLPNDRFFAVRPEGSVSTLKIQRTERGDSAVYLCASSATGGGEQFFGPGTRLTVL.

In this sample, this clonotype turned up a few times. The CDR3: CASSAWRRDTQYF. The CDR3 bases are TGTGCCAGCAGCGCCTGGCGAAGAGATACGCAGTATTTT. The chain has TRBV5-6 and TRBJ2-3; D is ambiguous. V was shortened by 4 bases and J by 5 bases, with 11 bases between the two germline ends. CDR1 and CDR2 (germline): SGHDT, YYEEEE. The CDR3 covers 13 residues.

This clonotype was seen a handful of times. The V gene is TRBV4-1, the J gene TRBJ2-7, with a weak D call TRBD1 (5 bases). Trimming removed 3 bases from V and 0 bases from J, with 9 bases in between. The CDR3 runs 14 residues. CDR1 is MGHRA and CDR2 is YSYEKL in the germline V gene. DNA for the CDR3: TGCGCCAGCAGCCAGGGGCATTCCTCCTACGAGCAGTACTTC. It codes for CASSQGHSSYEQYF.

Only a few counts were recorded for this clonotype. CDR3 sequence: CASGSGSYEQYF. CDR3 DNA sequence: TGTGCCAGCGGTTCAGGTTCCTACGAGCAGTACTTC. V gene TRBV9 combines with J gene TRBJ2-7; no reliable D call. The CDR3 extends over 12 amino acids. V was shortened by 7 bases and J by 1 base, with 9 bases between the two germline ends. Germline V gives CDR1 SGDLS, CDR2 YYNGEE.

This clonotype appeared a few times. The chain is built from TRBV5-4 and TRBJ2-1; 11 bases are shared with TRBD2. After removal of 1 base from V and 8 bases from J, the junction contained 2 bases not matched to a gene. This CDR3 comprises 14 residues. The germline V gene has CDR1 SGHNT and CDR2 YYREEE (reference sequence). CDR3 nucleotide sequence: TGTGCCAGCAGCTTGACTAGCGGGAGTTATGAGCAGTTCTTC. This sequence encodes CASSLTSGSYEQFF.

This clonotype was picked up a small number of times. The chain uses TRBV7-7 and TRBJ2-2, with a weak D call TRBD1 (6 bases). The CDR3 loop spans 15 amino acids. The germline V and J ends were trimmed by 5 bases and 0 bases, with 10 bases remaining between them. From germline, CDR1 is SSHAT and CDR2 FNYEAQ (reference sequence). DNA for the CDR3: TGTGCCAGCAGCCCAGGGGATTCGAACACCGGGGAGCTGTTTTTT. Translation: CASSPGDSNTGELFF.

This chain connects TRBV6-1 to TRBJ2-5; no definite D call. Looked up from germline, CDR1 is MNHNS and CDR2 is SASEGT. Trimming took off 5 bases at V and 1 base at J, with 14 bases between the two ends. The length of the CDR3 is 15 residues. Written as DNA, the CDR3 is TGTGCCAGCAGTCGCACCCTGGACGGCCAAGAGACCCAGTACTTC. Encoded protein: CASSRTLDGQETQYF.

On this clonotype itself: Sequence at one end of the junction differs from germline and may be a read error. The chain employs TRBV7-2 and TRBJ2-7; TRBD2 aligns across 9 bases. Per germline, CDR1 SGHTA and CDR2 FQGNSA. The CDR3 is made up of 12 amino acids. The CDR3 region is CATSGVSYEQYF. CDR3 DNA: TGTGCGACTAGCGGAGTCTCCTATGAGCAGTACTTC.

This clonotype came up once. The V and J genes are TRBV6-4 and TRBJ2-1; 7 bases are a match to TRBD2. V trimming: 4 bases; J trimming: 9 bases; junction bases outside the gene matches: 6. Germline V gene data show CDR1 as MRHNA and CDR2 as SNTAGT. CDR3 length: 13 residues. The CDR3 loop reads CASSANGRTEQFF. As DNA, the CDR3 is TGTGCCAGCAGTGCCAACGGGAGGACTGAGCAGTTCTTC.

This clonotype was detected ten times or more. The gene calls are TRBV12-3 or TRBV12-4 and TRBJ1-1; D is unresolved. The ends were cut back, 4 bases at V and 8 bases at J, with 8 bases in the middle. The CDR3 extends over 11 amino acids. In DNA form, the CDR3 reads TGTGCCAGCAGTTGGGCCAGGGAAGCTTTCTTT. Its protein product is CASSWAREAFF.